The count of the clone carrying this TCR beta chain is one. Unmatched junction bases numbered 3, after V lost 6 bases and J lost 0 bases. Germline CDR1 and CDR2: MDHEN and SYDVKM. The CDR3 is 14 amino acids. Produced via immunoSEQ multiplex PCR; TCRdb's table is partial and in-frame only. Of tens of thousands of clones in the sample, 90% were seen once. The entry originates in a study of T cell responses to AZD1222 COVID-19 vaccine. The TCR originated in an adult who received the AZD1222 COVID-19 vaccine. The sample in question was peripheral blood, obtained 28 days after the second AZD1222 dose. The J gene is TRBJ2-7, the V gene TRBV28; 9 bases agree with TRBD2. The CDR3 spells CASRLAGGSYEQYF. DNA of the CDR3: TGTGCCAGCAGACTAGCGGGCGGCTCCTACGAGCAGTACTTC. Based on the CDR3 plus reference TRBV28 and TRBJ2-7, the full variable domain is DVKVTQSSRYLVKRTGEKVFLECVQDMDHENMFWYRQDPGLGLRLIYFSYDVKMKEKGDIPEGYSVSREKKERFSLILESASTNQTSMYLCASRLAGGSYEQYFGPGTRLTVT.